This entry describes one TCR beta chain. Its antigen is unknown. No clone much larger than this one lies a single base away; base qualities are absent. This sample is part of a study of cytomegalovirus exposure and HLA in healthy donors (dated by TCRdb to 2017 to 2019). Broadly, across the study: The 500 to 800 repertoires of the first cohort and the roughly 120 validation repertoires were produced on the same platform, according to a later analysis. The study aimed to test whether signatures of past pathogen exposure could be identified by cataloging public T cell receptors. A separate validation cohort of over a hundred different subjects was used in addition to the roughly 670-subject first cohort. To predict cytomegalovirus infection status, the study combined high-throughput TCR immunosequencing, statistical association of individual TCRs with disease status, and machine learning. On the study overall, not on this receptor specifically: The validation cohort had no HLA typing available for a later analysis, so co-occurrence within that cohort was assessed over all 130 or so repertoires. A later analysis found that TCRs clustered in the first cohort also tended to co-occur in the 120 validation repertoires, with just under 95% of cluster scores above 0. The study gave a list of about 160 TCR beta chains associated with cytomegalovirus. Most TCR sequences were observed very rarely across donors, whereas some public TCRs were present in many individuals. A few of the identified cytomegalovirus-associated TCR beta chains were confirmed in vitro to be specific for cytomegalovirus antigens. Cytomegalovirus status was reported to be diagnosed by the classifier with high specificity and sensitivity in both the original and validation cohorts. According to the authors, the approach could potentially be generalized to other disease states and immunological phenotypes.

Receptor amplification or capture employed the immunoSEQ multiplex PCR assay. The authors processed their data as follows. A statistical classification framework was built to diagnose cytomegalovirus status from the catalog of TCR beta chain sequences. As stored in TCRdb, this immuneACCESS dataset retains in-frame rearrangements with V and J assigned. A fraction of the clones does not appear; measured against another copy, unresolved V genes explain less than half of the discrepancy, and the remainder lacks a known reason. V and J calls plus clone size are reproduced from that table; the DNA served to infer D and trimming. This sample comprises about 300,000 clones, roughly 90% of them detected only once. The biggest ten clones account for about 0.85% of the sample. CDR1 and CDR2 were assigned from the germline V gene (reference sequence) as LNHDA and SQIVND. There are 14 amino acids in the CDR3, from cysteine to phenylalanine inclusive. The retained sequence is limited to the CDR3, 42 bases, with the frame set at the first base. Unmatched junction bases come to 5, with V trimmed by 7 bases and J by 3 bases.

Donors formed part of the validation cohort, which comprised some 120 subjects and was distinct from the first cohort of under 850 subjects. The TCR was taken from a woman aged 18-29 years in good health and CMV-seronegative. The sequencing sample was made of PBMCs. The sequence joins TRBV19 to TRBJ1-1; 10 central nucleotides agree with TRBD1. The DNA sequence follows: TGTGCCAGTATTTTGACAGGGGGCCACACTGAAGCTTTCTTT. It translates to CASILTGGHTEAFF.